One and the same sample provided the 2 T cell receptor beta chains below, sequenced in a study of CD39 and CD103 CD8 tumor-infiltrating T cells. The assay was immunoSEQ multiplex PCR, and TCRdb's table has in-frame clones only and misses some. This sample yields more than 300 clones, of which around 43% are seen a single time; 45% to 65% belongs to the top ten. The specimen was CD39+ CD103+ CD8+ T cells sorted from the tumor. The subset: CD103+CD39+ double-positive CD45RA- CD8 T cells. Source of these receptors: a human donor with melanoma.

This clone was picked up a small number of times. The genes are TRBV5-4 and TRBJ1-1; no definite D call. Germline lookup yields CDR1 SGHNT and CDR2 YYREEE (reference sequence). The length of the CDR3 is 12 residues. The germline V and J ends were trimmed by 2 bases and 8 bases, with 10 bases remaining between them. CDR3 nucleotides: TGTGCCAGCAGCTTAGAGTCCTGGGAAGCTTTCTTT. This codes for CASSLESWEAFF.

Sample share makes this clone large (0.1 to 1%). V and J are TRBV9 and TRBJ2-3, with D possibly TRBD2 on 7 matching bases. CDR3 length: 17 residues. Deletions cut 0 bases from V and 2 bases from J, with 16 bases between. Per germline, CDR1 SGDLS and CDR2 YYNGEE. The CDR3 region has the DNA TGTGCCAGCAGCGTAGCTGGGGGCGGGGGACCCACAGATACGCAGTATTTT. Protein: CASSVAGGGGPTDTQYF. The full variable domain, in which reference TRBV9 and TRBJ2-3 provide the parts outside the CDR3, is DSGVTQTPKHLITATGQRVTLRCSPRSGDLSVYWYQQSLDQGLQFLIQYYNGEERAKGNILERFSAQQFPDLHSELNLSSLELGDSALYFCASSVAGGGGPTDTQYFGPGTRLTVL.